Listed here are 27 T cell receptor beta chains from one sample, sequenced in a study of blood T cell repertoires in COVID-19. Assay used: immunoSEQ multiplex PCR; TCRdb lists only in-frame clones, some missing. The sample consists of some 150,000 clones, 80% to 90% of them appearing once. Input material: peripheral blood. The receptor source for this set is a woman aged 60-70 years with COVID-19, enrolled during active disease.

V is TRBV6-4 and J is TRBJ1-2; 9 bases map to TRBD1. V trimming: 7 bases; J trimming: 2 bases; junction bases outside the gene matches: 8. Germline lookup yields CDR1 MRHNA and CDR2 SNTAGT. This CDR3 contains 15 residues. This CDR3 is CASKAGTGWNYGYTF. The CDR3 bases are TGTGCCAGCAAAGCCGGGACAGGGTGGAACTATGGCTACACCTTC.

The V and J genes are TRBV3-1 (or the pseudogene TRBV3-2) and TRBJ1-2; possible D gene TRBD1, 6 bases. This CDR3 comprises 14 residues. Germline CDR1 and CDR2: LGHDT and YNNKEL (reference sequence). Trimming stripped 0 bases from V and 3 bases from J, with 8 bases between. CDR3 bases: TGTGCCAGCAGCCAAGAAGCAGGGGACTATGGCTACACCTTC. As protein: CASSQEAGDYGYTF.

In nucleotides, the CDR3 is TGTGCCAGCAGTACCGCGGGGGGGTTCTACAATGAGCAGTTCTTC. Amino acids: CASSTAGGFYNEQFF. V and J are TRBV28 and TRBJ2-1; 9 nucleotides align to TRBD2. CDR1 and CDR2 (germline): MDHEN, SYDVKM. J lost 3 bases, V lost 5 bases, and 5 bases had no gene match. The CDR3 covers 15 residues.

For the CDR3, the DNA is TGTGCCAGCAGCTTTTCGCCGCGGCTGGCCACAGATACGCAGTATTTT. It translates to CASSFSPRLATDTQYF. The J gene is TRBJ2-3, the V gene TRBV7-3; D is undetermined. This CDR3 has 16 residues. Per germline, CDR1 SGHTA and CDR2 FQGTGA. V lost 3 bases, J lost 2 bases, and 15 bases lay in between.

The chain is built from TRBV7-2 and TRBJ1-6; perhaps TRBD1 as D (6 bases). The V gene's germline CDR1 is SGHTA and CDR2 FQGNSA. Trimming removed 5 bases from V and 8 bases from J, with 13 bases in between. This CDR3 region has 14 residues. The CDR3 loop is CASSKRPGDSPLHF. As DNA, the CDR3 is TGTGCCAGCAGCAAGAGACCAGGGGATTCACCCCTCCACTTT.

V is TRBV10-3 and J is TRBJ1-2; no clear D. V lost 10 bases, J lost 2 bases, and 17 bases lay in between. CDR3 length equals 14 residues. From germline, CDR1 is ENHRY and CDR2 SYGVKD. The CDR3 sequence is CATTPMAGNYGYTF. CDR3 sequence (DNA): TGTGCCACGACTCCCATGGCGGGGAACTATGGCTACACCTTC.

CDR3 residues: CASRAGLFGDGYTF. The CDR3 coding sequence is TGTGCCAGTAGGGCGGGACTTTTCGGGGATGGCTACACCTTC. V and J are TRBV19 and TRBJ1-2, with a possible D match to TRBD1 (5 bases). Germline CDR1 LNHDA, CDR2 SQIVND (reference sequence). Trimming stripped 6 bases from V and 6 bases from J, with 17 bases between. The CDR3 spans 14 residues.

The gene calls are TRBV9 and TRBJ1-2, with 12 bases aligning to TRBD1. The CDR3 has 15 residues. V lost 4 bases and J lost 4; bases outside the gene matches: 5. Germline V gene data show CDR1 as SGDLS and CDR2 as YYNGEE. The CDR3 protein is CASSFGTGGGYGYTF. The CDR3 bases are TGTGCCAGCAGCTTCGGGACAGGGGGCGGCTATGGCTACACCTTC.

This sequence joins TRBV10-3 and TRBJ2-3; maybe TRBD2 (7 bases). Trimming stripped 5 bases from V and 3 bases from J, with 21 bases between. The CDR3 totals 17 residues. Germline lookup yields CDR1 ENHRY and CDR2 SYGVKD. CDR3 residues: CAISYGRGGDGTDTQYF. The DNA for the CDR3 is TGTGCCATCAGTTATGGTAGGGGGGGCGATGGAACAGATACGCAGTATTTT.

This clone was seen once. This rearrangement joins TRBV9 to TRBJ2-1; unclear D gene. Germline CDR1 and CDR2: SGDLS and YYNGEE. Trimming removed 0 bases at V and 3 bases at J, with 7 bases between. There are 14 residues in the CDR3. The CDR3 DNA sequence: TGTGCCAGCAGCGTAGCCCCCCGCTACAATGAGCAGTTCTTC. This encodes CASSVAPRYNEQFF.

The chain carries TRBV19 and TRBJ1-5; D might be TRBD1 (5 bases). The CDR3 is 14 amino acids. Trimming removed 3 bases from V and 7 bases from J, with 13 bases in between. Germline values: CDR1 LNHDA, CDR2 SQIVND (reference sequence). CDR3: CASSIGGFTQPQHF. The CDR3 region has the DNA TGTGCCAGTAGTATCGGGGGATTCACGCAGCCCCAGCATTTT.

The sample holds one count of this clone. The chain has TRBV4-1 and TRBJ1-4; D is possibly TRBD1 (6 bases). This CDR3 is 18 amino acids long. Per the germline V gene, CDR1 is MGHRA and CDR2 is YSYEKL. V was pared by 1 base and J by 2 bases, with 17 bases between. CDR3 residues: CASSQAGGGERTNEKLFF. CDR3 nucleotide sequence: TGCGCCAGCAGCCAAGCGGGGGGGGGCGAGAGGACTAATGAAAAACTGTTTTTT.

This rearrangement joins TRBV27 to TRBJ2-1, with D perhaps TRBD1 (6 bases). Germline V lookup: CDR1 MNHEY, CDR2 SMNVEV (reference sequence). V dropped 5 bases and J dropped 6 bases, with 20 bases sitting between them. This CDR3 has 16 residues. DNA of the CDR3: TGTGCCAGCAGTCGAAGACGTACACAGGGTTCCAATGAGCAGTTCTTC. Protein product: CASSRRRTQGSNEQFF.

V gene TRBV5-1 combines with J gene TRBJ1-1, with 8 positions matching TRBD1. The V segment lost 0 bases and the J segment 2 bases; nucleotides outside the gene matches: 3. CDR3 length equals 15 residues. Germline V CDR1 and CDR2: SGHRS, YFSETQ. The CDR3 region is CASSLAQGVNTEAFF. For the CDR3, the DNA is TGCGCCAGCAGCTTGGCACAGGGGGTCAACACTGAAGCTTTCTTT. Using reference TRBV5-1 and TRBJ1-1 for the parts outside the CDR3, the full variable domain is KAGVTQTPRYLIKTRGQQVTLSCSPISGHRSVSWYQQTPGQGLQFLFEYFSETQRNKGNFPGRFSGRQFSNSRSEMNVSTLELGDSALYLCASSLAQGVNTEAFFGQGTRLTVV.

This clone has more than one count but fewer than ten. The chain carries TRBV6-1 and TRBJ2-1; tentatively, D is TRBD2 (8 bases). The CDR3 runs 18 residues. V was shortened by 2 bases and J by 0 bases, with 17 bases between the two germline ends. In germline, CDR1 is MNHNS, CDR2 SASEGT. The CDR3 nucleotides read TGTGCCAGCAGTGAAAAGGGTAGCGGGGACAGCTCCTACAATGAGCAGTTCTTC. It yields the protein CASSEKGSGDSSYNEQFF.

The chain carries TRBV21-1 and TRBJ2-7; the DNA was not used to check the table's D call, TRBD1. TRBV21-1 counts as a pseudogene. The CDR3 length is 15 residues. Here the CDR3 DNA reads TGTGCCAGCAGCAAAGTTCGACAGGCCGCCTACGAGCAGTACTTC. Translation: CASSKVRQAAYEQYF.

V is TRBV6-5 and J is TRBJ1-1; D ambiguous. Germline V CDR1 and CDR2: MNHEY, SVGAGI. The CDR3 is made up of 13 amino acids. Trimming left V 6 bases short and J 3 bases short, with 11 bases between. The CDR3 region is CASRKMRDTEAFF. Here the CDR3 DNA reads TGTGCCAGCAGGAAGATGAGAGACACTGAAGCTTTCTTT.

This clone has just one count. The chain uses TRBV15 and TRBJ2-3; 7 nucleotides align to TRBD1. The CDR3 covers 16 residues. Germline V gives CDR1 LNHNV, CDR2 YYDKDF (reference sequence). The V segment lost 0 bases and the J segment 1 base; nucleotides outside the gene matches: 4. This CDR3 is CATSRDPGQRTDTQYF. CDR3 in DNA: TGTGCCACCAGCAGAGATCCGGGACAGCGCACAGATACGCAGTATTTT.

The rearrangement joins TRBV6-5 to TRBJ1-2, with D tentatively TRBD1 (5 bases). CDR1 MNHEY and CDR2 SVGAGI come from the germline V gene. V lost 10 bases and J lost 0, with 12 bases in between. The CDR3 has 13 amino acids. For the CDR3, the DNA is TGTGCCACCAGACAGCCATCTAACTATGGCTACACCTTC. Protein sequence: CATRQPSNYGYTF.

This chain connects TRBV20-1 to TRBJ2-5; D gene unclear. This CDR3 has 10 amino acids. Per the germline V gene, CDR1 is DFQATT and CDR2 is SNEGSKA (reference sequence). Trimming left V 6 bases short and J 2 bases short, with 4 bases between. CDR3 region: CSALQETQYF. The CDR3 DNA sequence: TGCAGTGCCTTACAAGAGACCCAGTACTTC.

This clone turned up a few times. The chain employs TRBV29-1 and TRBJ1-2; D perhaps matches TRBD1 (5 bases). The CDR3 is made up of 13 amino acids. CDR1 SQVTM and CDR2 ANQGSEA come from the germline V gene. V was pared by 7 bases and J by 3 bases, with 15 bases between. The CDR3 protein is CSAQGNGYYGYTF. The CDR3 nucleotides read TGCAGCGCTCAGGGAAACGGCTACTATGGCTACACCTTC.

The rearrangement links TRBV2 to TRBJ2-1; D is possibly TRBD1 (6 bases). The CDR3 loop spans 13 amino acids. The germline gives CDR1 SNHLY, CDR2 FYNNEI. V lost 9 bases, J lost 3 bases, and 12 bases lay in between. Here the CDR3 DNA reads TGTGCCAGTACAGGGACAAACTACAATGAGCAGTTCTTC. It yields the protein CASTGTNYNEQFF.

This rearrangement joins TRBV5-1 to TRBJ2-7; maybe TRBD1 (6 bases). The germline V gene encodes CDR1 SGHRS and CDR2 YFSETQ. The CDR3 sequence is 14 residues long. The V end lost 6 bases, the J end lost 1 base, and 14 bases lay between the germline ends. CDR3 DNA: TGCGCCAGCACACCCGGGACACCTTCCTACGAGCAGTACTTC. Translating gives CASTPGTPSYEQYF.

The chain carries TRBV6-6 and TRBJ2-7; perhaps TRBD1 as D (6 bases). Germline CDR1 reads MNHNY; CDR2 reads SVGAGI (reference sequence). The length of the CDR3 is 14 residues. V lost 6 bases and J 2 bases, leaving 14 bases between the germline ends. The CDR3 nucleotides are TGTGCCAGCAGATTGGGGCAGGGGCCCTACGAGCAGTACTTC. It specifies CASRLGQGPYEQYF.

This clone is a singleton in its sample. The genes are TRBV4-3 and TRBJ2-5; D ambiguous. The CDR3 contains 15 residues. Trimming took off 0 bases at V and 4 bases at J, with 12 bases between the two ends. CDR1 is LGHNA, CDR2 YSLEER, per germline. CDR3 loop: CASSQDKARGETQYF. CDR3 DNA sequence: TGCGCCAGCAGCCAAGATAAGGCTAGAGGAGAGACCCAGTACTTC.

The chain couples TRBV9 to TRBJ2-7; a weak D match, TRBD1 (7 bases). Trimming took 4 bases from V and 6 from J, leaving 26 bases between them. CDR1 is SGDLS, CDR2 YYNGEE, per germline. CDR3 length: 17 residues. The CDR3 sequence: CASSSGAGGHATREQYF. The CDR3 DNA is TGTGCCAGCAGCTCCGGGGCAGGGGGGCATGCAACTCGCGAGCAGTACTTC.

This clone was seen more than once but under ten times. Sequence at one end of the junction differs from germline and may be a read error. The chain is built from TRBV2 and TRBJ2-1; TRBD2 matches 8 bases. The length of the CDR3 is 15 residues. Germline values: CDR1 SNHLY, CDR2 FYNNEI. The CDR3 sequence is CASIEPGGPYNEQFF. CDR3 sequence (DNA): TGTGCCAGCATTGAACCGGGGGGGCCATACAATGAGCAGTTCTTC. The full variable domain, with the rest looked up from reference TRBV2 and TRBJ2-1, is EPEVTQTPSHQVTQMGQEVILRCVPISNHLYFYWYRQILGQKVEFLVSFYNNEISEKSEIFDDQFSVERPDGSNFTLKIRSTKLEDSAMYFCASIEPGGPYNEQFFGPGTRLTVL.